The present TCR beta chain was sequenced within a study of blood T cell repertoires in COVID-19 (TCRdb year 2020). Describing the broader study: Samples covering the acute and convalescent phases of COVID-19 were provided by collaborators in the United States, Italy and Spain. Where available, HLA class I and class II types were obtained from metadata supplied by the sample provider rather than from assay-based typing. The samples were drawn from two sources: the first 160 participants of the ongoing ImmuneRACE study, and 1,254 subjects contributed by 6 global collaborators. Sample metadata almost always included a de-identified subject ID, COVID-19 status, age in years and sex. The dataset comprised deeply sampled blood TCRbeta repertoires from subjects exposed to, actively infected with, or recovered from COVID-19. The prospective study material was composed of cDNA or gDNA derived from T cells, B-cell-depleted T cells, or PBMCs. The repertoires were released in a freely available public database meant as a resource for research on the immune response to SARS-CoV-2.

On the study overall, not on this receptor specifically: The quantity of clinical and demographic metadata differed by source and by participant and was supplied without curation.

Its CDR3 holds 13 amino acids, cysteine through phenylalanine. Only CDR3 DNA remains: 39 bases, in frame from the first base. Ends trimmed: V by 6 bases, J by 3 bases; bases unmatched to a gene: 4. Sequences MNHEY (CDR1) and SMNVEV (CDR2) are obtained from the germline V gene (reference sequence). A word on this clone: It has no known antigen specificity. The sample holds no much larger clone one base away, and base qualities are not on file.

In the prospective study, participants were about 18 to 90 years old, resided in around 25 geographic areas of the United States, and were enrolled through a virtual design. In the prospective study, cohorts were assigned on the basis of participant-reported clinical history obtained from a screening survey and a study questionnaire. Recovered participants in ImmuneRACE Cohort 3 were defined by two consecutive negative NP/OP PCR tests, clearance by a healthcare professional, or resolution of symptoms. In the prospective study, mobile phlebotomists collected whole blood, serum and a nasopharyngeal or oropharyngeal swab from each participant. Over a roughly two-month period, participants in the prospective study had the option of providing additional blood draws and questionnaires. Before DNA extraction, prospective study blood samples were shipped either frozen or at room temperature. TCRbeta CDR3 regions were amplified from genomic DNA by means of the immunoSEQ Assay, a bias-controlled multiplex PCR. Concerning the study's data processing: Nucleated cell counts per sample were estimated from amplification of reference gene primers within the assay. To quantify the absolute abundance of each unique TCRbeta CDR3 rearrangement, sequence reads were collapsed and filtered. For each sample, productive Simpson clonality was calculated as the square root of Simpson's diversity index across productive rearrangements. The table was pulled from immuneACCESS by TCRdb, which kept in-frame rearrangements only. Such tables lose some clones; where checked, under half of the loss comes from unresolved V genes, and the rest has no known cause. Clone size and the V and J calls come from that table; the DNA yielded D and trimming. Counted in this sample were a few hundred thousand clones; around 86% of them appeared once. The ten largest clones capture about 10% of the sample.

The rearrangement joined TRBV27 to TRBJ2-7, and 8 junctional nucleotides match TRBD1. Sequencing input: PBMCs or T cells enriched from blood (not recorded which). This receptor was taken from a woman between 18 and 29 years old who had recovered from COVID-19. This receptor carries the CDR3 CASRLDRGYEQYF. The DNA sequence is TGTGCCAGCAGACTAGACAGGGGCTACGAGCAGTACTTC.